The T cell receptor beta chain under discussion was sequenced for a study of cytomegalovirus exposure and HLA in healthy donors. Study conclusions and caveats: Donor immune exposure was known only as CMV serostatus. Later work found that TCR association rates differed between HLA loci; DRB1 had the most and HLA-C the fewest. In an earlier analysis, most TCR beta V segments were productive about 87% or about 30% of the time.

The PCR employed 60 Vbeta primers together with 13 Jbeta primers. Authors' analysis steps: Later, 65 million to 90 million unique TCR beta chains were counted in an analysis, and around 11 million of them were shared. Generated by immunoSEQ multiplex PCR, the TCRdb table keeps only in-frame clones and is missing some. From that table come the V and J calls and clone size; the DNA was used to work out D and trimming. This repertoire shows about 150,000 clones, about 74% found once; its top ten account for under 4.5%. Comments on this clone: Antigen specificity is unknown.

The sequence was obtained from a woman between 40 and 50 years old in good health and CMV-seronegative. Specimen: PBMCs.

The DNA of the CDR3 is TGTGCCAGCAGCGTAGACGGTAGTGACTATGGCTACACCTTC. Translating it yields CASSVDGSDYGYTF. The chain combines TRBV9 with TRBJ1-2; unclear D gene. CDR3 length: 14 amino acids. The germline CDR1 and CDR2 sequences are SGDLS and YYNGEE. V lost 0 bases, J lost 3 bases, and 9 bases lay in between.